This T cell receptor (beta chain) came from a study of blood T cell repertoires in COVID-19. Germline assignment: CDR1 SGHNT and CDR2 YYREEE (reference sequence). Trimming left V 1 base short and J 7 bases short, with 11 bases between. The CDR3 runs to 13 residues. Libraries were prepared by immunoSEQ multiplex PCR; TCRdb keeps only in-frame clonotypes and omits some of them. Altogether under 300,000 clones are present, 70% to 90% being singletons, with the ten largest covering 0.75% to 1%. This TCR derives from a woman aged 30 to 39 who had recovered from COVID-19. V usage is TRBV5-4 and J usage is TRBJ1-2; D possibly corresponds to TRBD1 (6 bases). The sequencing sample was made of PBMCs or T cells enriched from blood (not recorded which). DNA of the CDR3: TGTGCCAGCAGCTTGTACCAGGGGTTTGGCTACACCTTC. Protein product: CASSLYQGFGYTF.